This T cell receptor beta chain was captured in a study of T-cell memory formation after mild COVID-19. The study, taken as a whole, reports: Pre-infection memory held some responding clones, suggesting pre-existing cross-reactive T cells responded.

Note on this clonotype: What it binds is unknown.

Each CDR3 protein is one row after TCRdb ran MiXCR on the 5' RACE reads. The data show under 300,000 distinct CDR3 sequences, roughly 16% seen once. V was pared by 7 bases and J by 2 bases, with 18 bases of the junction left unmatched. This CDR3 contains 18 residues. Germline V gene data show CDR1 as MNHNY and CDR2 as SVGAGI (reference sequence). This TCR came from a man between 18 and 35 years old who had mild COVID-19 (a few samples of this study predate the infection). Cell type and time point are not known. The chain employs TRBV6-6 and TRBJ2-7; 9 bases map to TRBD1. Sequenced: PBMCs or a T cell subset sorted from them (not recorded which). The CDR3 reads CASNRAGTGTGKTYEQYF. In nucleotides, the CDR3 is TGTGCCAGCAATCGGGCGGGGACCGGGACAGGGAAAACCTACGAGCAGTACTTC.